This T cell receptor beta chain was identified during a study of T cell responses to AZD1222 COVID-19 vaccine. The table came from immunoSEQ multiplex PCR; TCRdb's copy has only in-frame clones and leaves some out. Of over 90,000 clones listed, approximately 88% are singletons. The V gene's germline CDR1 is SGHRS and CDR2 YFSETQ. Trimming removed 0 bases from V and 4 bases from J, with 13 bases in between. This CDR3 has 15 amino acids. The genes are TRBV5-1 and TRBJ2-5, with D possibly matching TRBD1 (6 bases). This material consisted of peripheral blood, taken on day 0 of AZD1222 vaccination. The sequence derives from an adult in good health. The CDR3: CASSLGTASLETQYF. The DNA for the CDR3 is TGCGCCAGCAGCTTGGGGACAGCGAGTTTAGAGACCCAGTACTTC.